This T cell receptor (beta chain) was sequenced for a study of blood T cell repertoires in COVID-19. Study-wide background: The United States, Italy and Spain supplied acute and convalescent COVID-19 samples. T cells, B-cell-depleted T cells, or PBMCs supplied cDNA or gDNA.

Germline values: CDR1 MGHRA, CDR2 YSYEKL. This CDR3 region has 13 residues. Trimming took 1 base from V and 7 from J, leaving 11 bases between them. As handled by the study authors: Nucleated cell counts were estimated from reference gene primer amplification. This table comes from immunoSEQ multiplex PCR, and its TCRdb copy is limited to in-frame clones, with some not included. The V and J calls and clone size are taken from that table; D and trimming were inferred from the DNA. This table holds over 200,000 clones, 86% found once. The clonotype was recovered from a man older than 75 with acute or convalescent COVID-19. The rearrangement joins TRBV4-1 to TRBJ2-7; D is undetermined. The sequenced material came from peripheral blood. CDR3 sequence reads: CASSQGPQTEQYF. DNA of the CDR3: TGCGCCAGCAGCCAAGGGCCCCAGACAGAGCAGTACTTC.